This T cell receptor (beta chain) was observed in a study of blood T cell repertoires in COVID-19. This clone appeared a few times. Enrolment of Seattle patients took place during active infection, and they were followed longitudinally. Unmatched junction bases numbered 7, after V lost 5 bases and J lost 0 bases. This CDR3 has 15 residues. Looked up from germline, CDR1 is GTSNPN and CDR2 is SVGIG (reference sequence). Assay: immunoSEQ multiplex PCR; the TCRdb copy retains only in-frame clones and omits some. The sample gives some 150,000 clones, roughly 80% of which show up once; about 12% is in the top ten.

The receptor comes from a woman in her fifties or sixties with COVID-19, enrolled during active disease. V is TRBV30 and J is TRBJ1-3, with 7 bases that match TRBD1. Specimen: peripheral blood. The CDR3 spells CAWAPGQLSGNTIYF. The CDR3 coding sequence is TGTGCCTGGGCCCCGGGACAGCTCTCTGGAAACACCATATATTTT.